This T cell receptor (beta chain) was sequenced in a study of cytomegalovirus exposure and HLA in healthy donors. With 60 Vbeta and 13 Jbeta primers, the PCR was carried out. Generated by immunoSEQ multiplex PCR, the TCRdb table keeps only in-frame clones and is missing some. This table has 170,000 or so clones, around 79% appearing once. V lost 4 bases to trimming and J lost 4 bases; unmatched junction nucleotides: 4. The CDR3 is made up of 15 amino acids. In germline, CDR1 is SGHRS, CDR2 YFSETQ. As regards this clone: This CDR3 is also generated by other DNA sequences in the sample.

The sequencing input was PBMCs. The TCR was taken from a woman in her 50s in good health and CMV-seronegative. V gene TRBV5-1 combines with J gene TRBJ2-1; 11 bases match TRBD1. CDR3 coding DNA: TGCGCCAGCAGCCCCGGGACAGGGGGGTACAATGAGCAGTTCTTC. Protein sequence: CASSPGTGGYNEQFF.